The clone carrying this TCR beta chain was seen a few times. For TCR, cDNA came from 5'RACE template switching, which added a universal primer site and UMIs. TCRdb processed the 5' RACE reads anew with MiXCR; each CDR3 protein has one entry. The sample yields 70,000 or so distinct CDR3 sequences, more than 5.5% seen once. Trimming took off 4 bases at V and 2 bases at J, with 6 bases between the two ends. The V gene's germline CDR1 is MNHEY and CDR2 SMNVEV (reference sequence). This CDR3 has 13 residues. The sample belongs to a study of T cells after yellow fever vaccination. On the study more broadly: Preparation of the low-cell-number fractions used SMART-Seq v4 Ultra Low Input.

The receptor's source is a man aged 18 to 35 who received the YFV17D yellow fever vaccine. The sample was CD8+ T cells sorted from PBMCs, taken more than 8 days after the first yellow fever vaccination. V and J are TRBV27 and TRBJ1-5, with D unclear. CDR3 nucleotide sequence: TGTGCCAGCAGTTGGGAGGGCAATCAGCCCCAGCATTTT. This sequence encodes CASSWEGNQPQHF.